The T cell receptor (beta chain) under discussion was sequenced for a study of cytomegalovirus exposure and HLA in healthy donors. J gave up 4 bases and V 5 bases, and 20 bases lay outside the gene matches. CDR3 size: 20 residues. The germline CDR1 and CDR2 sequences are SGHNT and YENEEA. Primers included in the PCR were 60 Vbeta and 13 Jbeta primers. TCRdb's table, derived via immunoSEQ multiplex PCR, lists solely in-frame clones and lacks some. The table records a few hundred thousand clones, 75% to 80% of them present only once. The rearrangement joins TRBV11-3 to TRBJ1-2; 12 bases are a match to TRBD1. The sequencing input was PBMCs. The TCR was taken from a man in his late teens or twenties in good health and CMV-seronegative. Here the CDR3 DNA reads TGTGCCAGCAGCCCTCCGGGACAGGGGGCCGCGCCACAACGAAGCTATGGCTACACCTTC. Encoded protein: CASSPPGQGAAPQRSYGYTF.